This T cell receptor (beta chain) is from a study of shared clonotypes between healthy human individuals. Study summary: The donor pool was made up of two women and a few men aged 18 to 49.

A note on this clone: The antigen is not known.

This CDR3 spans 14 amino acids. Germline CDR1 is MNHEY and CDR2 is SMNVEV (reference sequence). Unmatched junction bases numbered 11, after V lost 5 bases and J lost 9 bases. Study conclusions and caveats: Memory subsets generally showed lower estimated richness than naive subsets.

Some clones are missing from TCRdb's copy, which holds only in-frame ones; the method was immunoSEQ multiplex PCR. Of 2 million to 2.5 million clones in the sample, roughly 93% were seen once. This receptor was taken from a man aged 18 to 29 in good health. Some clones in this sample may be carry-over from other donors' samples. The chain couples TRBV27 to TRBJ1-1; 8 bases map to TRBD1. Material: naive CD4+ T cells from PBMCs. Documented subset: CD45RA+ positively selected. The CDR3 DNA reads as TGTGCCAGCAGTCCAACCCTCGGACAGGGTAAAGCTTTCTTT. Encoded protein: CASSPTLGQGKAFF.